This T cell receptor (beta chain) was captured in a study of T cell changes during pregnancy in multiple sclerosis (dated by TCRdb to about 2019). Regarding the research as a whole: In women with multiple sclerosis, the researchers looked at how the T cell repertoire shifted as pregnancy progressed.

Receptors were amplified or captured by the immunoSEQ multiplex PCR assay. Imported from immuneACCESS, the table was reduced by TCRdb to in-frame sequences with V and J called. These copies leave out some clones; in studies compared against another copy, an unresolved V gene accounts for under half, and the cause of the remainder is not known. This sample lists about 120,000 clones; 90% to 95% were detected once. The ten largest clonotypes hold roughly 6.2% of the sample. As for this clone: Its cognate antigen has yet to be identified. Per-base quality was not reported, and no clone a single base away is much larger than it.

The CDR3 holds 15 amino acids from the cysteine to the phenylalanine. The read is trimmed to its CDR3 DNA, 45 bases read in frame from base 1. The germline V gene encodes CDR1 MDHEN and CDR2 SYDVKM. V loses 5 bases at its end and J loses 1 base; junction bases beyond the gene matches: 7. The sample consisted of peripheral blood, taken before pregnancy. The receptor was derived from a female donor with multiple sclerosis, enrolled in a pregnancy study. Recombination linked TRBV28 to TRBJ1-2; the junction holds 7 bases that match TRBD1. The DNA reads TGTGCCAGCAGTCTTGGGGGGACAGTTAACTATGGCTACACCTTC. It translates to CASSLGGTVNYGYTF.